Listed below are T cell receptor beta chains from one sample, sequenced in a study of persistence of HIV-infected CD4 T cells. What these receptors recognize is not known. Produced via immunoSEQ multiplex PCR; TCRdb's table is partial and in-frame only. Of about 40,000 clones in the sample, around 78% were seen once. Sequencing was performed on CD4+ T cells sorted from PBMCs after roughly 18-hour stimulation, taken from a patient who received antiretroviral therapy. The receptors were gathered from an adult man with HIV who was CMV-seropositive. The CDR3 runs from the conserved cysteine through the conserved F or W. A D gene is named only where the DNA matches it firmly. Clone sizes are given selectively: once, few, many, or a class where the clone is expanded.

TGTGCCAGCAGTTACTCGAGACAGGGCGGTCAGCCCCAGCATTTT CASSYSRQGGQPQHF TRBJ1-5 NA TRBD1 TRBV6-5
TGTGCCTGGATAAATCGGGGAGATGTCAGTGAAAAACTGTTTTTT CAWINRGDVSEKLFF TRBJ1-4 few NA TRBV30
TGCGCCAGCAGCCAAGGTGGGACTAGCGGTACCAATACGCAGTATTTT CASSQGGTSGTNTQYF TRBJ2-3 NA TRBD2 TRBV4-3
TGCAGCGTTGTCGTGACGCAGAACACCGGGGAGCTGTTTTTT CSVVVTQNTGELFF TRBJ2-2 NA NA TRBV29-1
TGTGCCACTCAGACAGGGGAAGAGCAGTACTTC CATQTGEEQYF TRBJ2-7 NA TRBD1 TRBV10-3
TGTGCCAGTAGTCATCGATTGGGCAGCTCCACTGGAAACACCATATATTTT CASSHRLGSSTGNTIYF TRBJ1-3 NA NA TRBV19
TGCACAGAAGGCCCAGCCGGTGGAGCTTTCTTT CTEGPAGGAFF TRBJ1-1 once NA TRBV20-1
TGTGCCAGCAGGGCAGGGGGATCCTACGAGCAGTACTTC CASRAGGSYEQYF TRBJ2-7 NA TRBD1 TRBV28
TGCAGTGCTAGTGCGGGGGCGAACACCGGGGAGCTGTTTTTT CSASAGANTGELFF TRBJ2-2 NA TRBD2 TRBV20-1
TGTGCCAGCAGCCCCACAGGGGGCTTTGGAAACACCATATATTTT CASSPTGGFGNTIYF TRBJ1-3 NA TRBD1 TRBV7-2
TGTGCCAGCAGCTTAGCGGATGGATGGGAGGGGAGCAATCAGCCCCAGCATTTT CASSLADGWEGSNQPQHF TRBJ1-5 NA NA TRBV7-2
TGTGCCAGCAGGTTACAAGGCTCCGCTAACTATGGCTACACCTTC CASRLQGSANYGYTF TRBJ1-2 NA NA TRBV6-5
TGTGCCAGCGACGGAGGGGCAAATAATGAGCAGTTCTTC CASDGGANNEQFF TRBJ2-1 NA NA TRBV5-4
TGTGCCAGCAGTAAACACGACCGTTCCTATGGCTACACCTTC CASSKHDRSYGYTF TRBJ1-2 NA NA TRBV2
TGTGCCAGCAGTGAAGCCTACGAGCAGTACTTC CASSEAYEQYF TRBJ2-7 NA NA TRBV6-1
TGTGCCAGCAGTTTAGTCGGGGGAAAATACACCTTC CASSLVGGKYTF TRBJ1-2 NA NA TRBV12-3/TRBV12-4
TGTGCCAGCACCCGCCTAAGTGGACCAGGGGCGGGGCAGTACTTC CASTRLSGPGAGQYF TRBJ2-7 NA NA TRBV6-5
TGTGCCAGCAGCCAAGGGAGCTTGGCTGAAGCTTTCTTT CASSQGSLAEAFF TRBJ1-1 NA NA TRBV3-1/TRBV3-2
TGTGCCAGTAGTATGTTGAAGAACACTGAAGCTTTCTTT CASSMLKNTEAFF TRBJ1-1 NA NA TRBV19
TGTGCCAGTAGTATGGGGGCCTCGGCAGGGGTAAGTAATCAGCCCCAGCATTTT CASSMGASAGVSNQPQHF TRBJ1-5 NA NA TRBV19
TGCCGTATAAAGGTTGTGGGAGTGGGATATGGTGAGCAGTTCTTC CRIKVVGVGYGEQFF TRBJ2-1 NA NA TRBV6-4
TGTGCCAGCAGCCCTGGACTAGCGGAATACGAGCAGTACTTC CASSPGLAEYEQYF TRBJ2-7 NA TRBD2 TRBV5-6
TGTGCCAGCGCTTCCGCCGGGACAGGGAATGGCTACACCTTC CASASAGTGNGYTF TRBJ1-2 once TRBD1 TRBV2
TGTGCCAGTAGTTCGTCCGGGACAGGGACCCGGGCGCAGTACTTC CASSSSGTGTRAQYF TRBJ2-7 NA TRBD1 TRBV19
TGTGCCAGCGGACCGGACCCCTCGGAAGGGGAGCTGTTTTTT CASGPDPSEGELFF TRBJ2-2 NA NA TRBV3-1/TRBV3-2
TGTGCCAGCAGCTACCGGGACAGGAACGAGCAGTACTTC CASSYRDRNEQYF TRBJ2-7 NA TRBD1 TRBV7-8
TGCAGCGCCTCAGGAGGCGGGAACACAGATACGCAGTATTTT CSASGGGNTDTQYF TRBJ2-3 once NA TRBV29-1
TGTGCCTGGAGCAAGGACAGGGAAGGGTTTCGCAATCAGCCCCAGCATTTT CAWSKDREGFRNQPQHF TRBJ1-5 NA TRBD1 TRBV30
TGTGCCAGCAGCTTTCAGGGGGCGAACACTGAAGCTTTCTTT CASSFQGANTEAFF TRBJ1-1 NA TRBD1 TRBV11-3
TGTGCCAGCAGCTCACCCGACAGGGGCGCTACCCCGGCTGAAGCTTTCTTT CASSSPDRGATPAEAFF TRBJ1-1 medium-sized TRBD1 TRBV7-9
TGTGCCAGCAGCTTGGGGGAATTCGGGACCTACACAGATACGCAGTATTTT CASSLGEFGTYTDTQYF TRBJ2-3 NA NA TRBV5-6
TGTGCCAGCAGATTTCGGACTAGCGGGAGCGAGACCCAGTACTTC CASRFRTSGSETQYF TRBJ2-5 NA TRBD2 TRBV27
TGTGCCAGCAGTTTCCGGGACTCTCCTCTTGGAGGGTCCTACGAGCAGTACTTC CASSFRDSPLGGSYEQYF TRBJ2-7 NA NA TRBV7-2
TGTGCCAGCAGCTTTTTACGGGCAGGAGGTAGCTACGAGCAGTACTTC CASSFLRAGGSYEQYF TRBJ2-7 NA NA TRBV13
TGTGCCAGCAGCTTATCCGCATCAGGGGGGTATTCACCCCTCCACTTT CASSLSASGGYSPLHF TRBJ1-6 NA TRBD1 TRBV7-3
TGTGCCAGCAGTTACTCGAGGCAGGGCAACTATGGCTACACCTTC CASSYSRQGNYGYTF TRBJ1-2 NA NA TRBV6-5
TGTGCCAGCTCACCGGCGCCCCTAGCGGGAGTCTACAACACCGGGGAGCTGTTTTTT CASSPAPLAGVYNTGELFF TRBJ2-2 NA TRBD2 TRBV18
TGTGCCAGCAGCGTGGTCCGGGACAATACGCAGTATTTT CASSVVRDNTQYF TRBJ2-3 NA NA TRBV5-5
TGTGCCAGCAGCCCTCAGGAGTTTTATAGCAATCAGCCCCAGCATTTT CASSPQEFYSNQPQHF TRBJ1-5 once NA TRBV7-8
TGTGCCAGCAGTGAATACGGGGGCAGGGGCGCAAGTCAGCCCCAGCATTTT CASSEYGGRGASQPQHF TRBJ1-5 NA NA TRBV6-1
TGTGCCAGCAGTTGGAGCACTGAAGCTTTCTTT CASSWSTEAFF TRBJ1-1 few NA TRBV12-3/TRBV12-4
TGCGCCAGCAGCCAAGACCTCCGGGACTTCCCTAGAAAAGAGCAGTACTTC CASSQDLRDFPRKEQYF TRBJ2-7 NA NA TRBV4-1
TGTGCCAGCAGCCAAGGCAGAGTCGGAAACACCATATATTTT CASSQGRVGNTIYF TRBJ1-3 NA NA TRBV3-1/TRBV3-2
TGTGCCAGCAGTCCCTTTGGGGGGAATAATTCACCCCTCCACTTT CASSPFGGNNSPLHF TRBJ1-6 NA NA TRBV2
TGTGCCAGCAGCTTAGACGGAGCTATCAATCAGCCCCAGCATTTT CASSLDGAINQPQHF TRBJ1-5 NA NA TRBV7-2
TGTGCCAGCTCACCAGACGGGGGGAACACTGAAGCTTTCTTT CASSPDGGNTEAFF TRBJ1-1 NA NA TRBV18
TGTGCCAGCAGCTCGTCGACAGGGGCTAATCAGCCCCAGCATTTT CASSSSTGANQPQHF TRBJ1-5 NA TRBD1 TRBV7-6
TGTGCCAGCTCACAGTACAGTGTGGGTTCTGAAGCTTTCTTT CASSQYSVGSEAFF TRBJ1-1 NA NA TRBV18